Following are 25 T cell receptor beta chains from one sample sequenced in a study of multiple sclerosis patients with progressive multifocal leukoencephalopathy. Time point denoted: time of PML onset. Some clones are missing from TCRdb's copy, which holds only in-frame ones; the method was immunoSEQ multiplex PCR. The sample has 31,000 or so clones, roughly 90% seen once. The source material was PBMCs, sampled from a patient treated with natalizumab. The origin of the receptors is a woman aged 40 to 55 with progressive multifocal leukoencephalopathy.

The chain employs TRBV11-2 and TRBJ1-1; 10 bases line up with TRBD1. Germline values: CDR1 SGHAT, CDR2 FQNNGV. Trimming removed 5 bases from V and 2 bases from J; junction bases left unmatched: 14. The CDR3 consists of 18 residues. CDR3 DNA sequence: TGTGCCAGCAGCCGAACTGGGACAGGGGCTTGGGGCAACACTGAAGCTTTCTTT. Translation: CASSRTGTGAWGNTEAFF.

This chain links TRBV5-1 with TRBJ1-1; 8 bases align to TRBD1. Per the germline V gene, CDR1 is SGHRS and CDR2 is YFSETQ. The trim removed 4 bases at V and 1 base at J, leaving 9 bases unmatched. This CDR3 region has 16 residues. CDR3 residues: CASSPAQGAGNTEAFF. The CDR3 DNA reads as TGCGCCAGCAGCCCCGCCCAGGGGGCCGGGAACACTGAAGCTTTCTTT.

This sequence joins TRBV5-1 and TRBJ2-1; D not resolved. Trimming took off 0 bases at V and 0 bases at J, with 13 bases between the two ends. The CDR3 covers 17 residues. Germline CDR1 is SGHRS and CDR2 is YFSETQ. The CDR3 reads CASSLGLYSSSYNEQFF. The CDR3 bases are TGCGCCAGCAGCTTGGGACTGTACAGCAGCTCCTACAATGAGCAGTTCTTC.

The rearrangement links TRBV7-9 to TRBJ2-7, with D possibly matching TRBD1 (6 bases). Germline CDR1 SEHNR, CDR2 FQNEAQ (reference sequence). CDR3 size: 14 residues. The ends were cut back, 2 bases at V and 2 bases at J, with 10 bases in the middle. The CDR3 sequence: CASSLRQAAYEQYF. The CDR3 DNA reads TGTGCCAGCAGCTTAAGACAGGCGGCCTACGAGCAGTACTTC.

The CDR3 bases are TGCGCCAGCAGCACAGACCTGCCCGGGGAGCTGTTTTTT. As protein: CASSTDLPGELFF. The chain carries TRBV5-1 and TRBJ2-2, with D unclear. Germline CDR1 reads SGHRS; CDR2 reads YFSETQ. With 4 bases removed from V and 6 bases from J, the gap between germline ends came to 10 bases. CDR3 length equals 13 residues.

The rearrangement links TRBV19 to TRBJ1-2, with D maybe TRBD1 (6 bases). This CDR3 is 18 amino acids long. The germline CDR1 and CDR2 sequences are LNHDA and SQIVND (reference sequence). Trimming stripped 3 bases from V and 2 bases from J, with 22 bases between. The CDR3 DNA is TGTGCCAGTAGTATCCTCAAGTTCGCAGGGGCGCTAAACTATGGCTACACCTTC. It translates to CASSILKFAGALNYGYTF. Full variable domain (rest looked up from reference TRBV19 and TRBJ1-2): DGGITQSPKYLFRKEGQNVTLSCEQNLNHDAMYWYRQDPGQGLRLIYYSQIVNDFQKGDIAEGYSVSREKKESFPLTVTSAQKNPTAFYLCASSILKFAGALNYGYTFGSGTRLTVV.

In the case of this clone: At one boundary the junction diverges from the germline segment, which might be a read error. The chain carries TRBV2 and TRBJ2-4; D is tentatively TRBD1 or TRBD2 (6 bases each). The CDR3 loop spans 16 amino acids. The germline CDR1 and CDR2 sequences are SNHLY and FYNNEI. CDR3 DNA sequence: TGTGCCAGCACACAAGGGGGGATAGTAGCCAAAAACATTCGGTACTTC. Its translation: CASTQGGIVAKNIRYF.

For the CDR3, the DNA is TGTGCCAGCAGGTCTCGGGGCCGAAGCTACGAGCAGTACTTC. It translates to CASRSRGRSYEQYF. The V gene is TRBV2, the J gene TRBJ2-7; D tentatively reads TRBD1 or TRBD2 (5 bases each). Trimming removed 6 bases at V and 3 bases at J, with 15 bases between. This CDR3 has 14 residues. Germline V gene data show CDR1 as SNHLY and CDR2 as FYNNEI.

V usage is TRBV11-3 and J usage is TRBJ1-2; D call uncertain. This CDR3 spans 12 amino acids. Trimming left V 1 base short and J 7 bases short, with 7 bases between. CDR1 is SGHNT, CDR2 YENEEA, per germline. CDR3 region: CASSLGRVGYTF. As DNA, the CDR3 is TGTGCCAGCAGCTTAGGAAGGGTTGGCTACACCTTC.

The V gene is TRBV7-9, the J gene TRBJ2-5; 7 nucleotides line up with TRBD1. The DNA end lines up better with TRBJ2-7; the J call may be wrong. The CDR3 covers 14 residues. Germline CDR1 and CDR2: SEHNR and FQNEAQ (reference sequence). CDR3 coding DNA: TGTGCCAGCAGCTTCCAGGGGGTCGCCTACGAGCAGTACTTC. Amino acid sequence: CASSFQGVAYEQYF.

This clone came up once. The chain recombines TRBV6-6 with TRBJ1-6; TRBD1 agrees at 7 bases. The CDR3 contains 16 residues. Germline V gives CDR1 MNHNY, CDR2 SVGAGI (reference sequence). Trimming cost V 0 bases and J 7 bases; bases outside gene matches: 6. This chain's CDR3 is CASSYSMAGGNSPLHF. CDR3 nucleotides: TGTGCCAGCAGTTACTCGATGGCAGGGGGAAATTCACCCCTCCACTTT.

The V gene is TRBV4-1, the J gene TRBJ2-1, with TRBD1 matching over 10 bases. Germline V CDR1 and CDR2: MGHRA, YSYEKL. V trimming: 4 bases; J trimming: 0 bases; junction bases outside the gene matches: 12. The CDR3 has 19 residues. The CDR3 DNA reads TGCGCCAGCAGCCTCCTACCCGGGACAGGGGAAAGCTCCTACAATGAGCAGTTCTTC. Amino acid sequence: CASSLLPGTGESSYNEQFF.

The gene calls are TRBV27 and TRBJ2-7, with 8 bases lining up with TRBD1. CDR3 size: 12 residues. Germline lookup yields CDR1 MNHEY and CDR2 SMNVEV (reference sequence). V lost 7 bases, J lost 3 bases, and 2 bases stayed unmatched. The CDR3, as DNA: TGTGCCAGCATCGGGACAGGCTACGAGCAGTACTTC. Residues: CASIGTGYEQYF.

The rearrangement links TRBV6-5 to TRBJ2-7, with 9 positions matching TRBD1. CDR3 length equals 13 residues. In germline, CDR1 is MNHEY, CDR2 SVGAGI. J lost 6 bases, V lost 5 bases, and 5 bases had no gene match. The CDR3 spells CASSPRDRAEQYF. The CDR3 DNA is TGTGCCAGCAGTCCCCGGGACAGGGCCGAGCAGTACTTC.

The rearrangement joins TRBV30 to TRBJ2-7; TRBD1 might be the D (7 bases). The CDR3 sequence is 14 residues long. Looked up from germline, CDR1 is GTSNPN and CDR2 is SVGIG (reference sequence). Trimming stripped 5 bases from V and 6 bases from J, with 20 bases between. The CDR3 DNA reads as TGTGCCTGGGCCCGCGGAGGCCAGGGGGGCGAGCAGTACTTC. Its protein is CAWARGGQGGEQYF.

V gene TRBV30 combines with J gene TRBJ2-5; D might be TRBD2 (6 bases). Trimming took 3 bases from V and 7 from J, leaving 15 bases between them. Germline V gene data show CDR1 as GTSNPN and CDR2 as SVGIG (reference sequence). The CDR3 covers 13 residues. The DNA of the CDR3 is TGTGCCTGGAGGGGGGGATTCATTGGGACCCAGTACTTC. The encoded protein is CAWRGGFIGTQYF.

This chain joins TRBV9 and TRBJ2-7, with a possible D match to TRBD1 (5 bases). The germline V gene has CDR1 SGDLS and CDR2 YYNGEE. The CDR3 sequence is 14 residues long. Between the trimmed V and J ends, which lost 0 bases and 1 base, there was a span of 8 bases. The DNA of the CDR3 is TGTGCCAGCAGCGTAGGTAGGGGATCCTACGAGCAGTACTTC. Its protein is CASSVGRGSYEQYF.

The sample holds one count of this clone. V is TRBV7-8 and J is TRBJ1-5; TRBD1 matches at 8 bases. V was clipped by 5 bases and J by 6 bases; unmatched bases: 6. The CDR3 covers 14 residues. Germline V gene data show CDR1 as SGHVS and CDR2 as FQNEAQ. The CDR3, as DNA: TGTGCCAGCAGCCCGGGGACAGGTAGTCAGCCCCAGCATTTT. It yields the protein CASSPGTGSQPQHF.

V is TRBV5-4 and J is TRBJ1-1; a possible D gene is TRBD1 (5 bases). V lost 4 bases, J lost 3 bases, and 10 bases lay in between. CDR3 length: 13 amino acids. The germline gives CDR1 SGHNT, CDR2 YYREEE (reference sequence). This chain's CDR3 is CASSRDSHTEAFF. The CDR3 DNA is TGTGCCAGCAGCCGGGACTCCCACACTGAAGCTTTCTTT.

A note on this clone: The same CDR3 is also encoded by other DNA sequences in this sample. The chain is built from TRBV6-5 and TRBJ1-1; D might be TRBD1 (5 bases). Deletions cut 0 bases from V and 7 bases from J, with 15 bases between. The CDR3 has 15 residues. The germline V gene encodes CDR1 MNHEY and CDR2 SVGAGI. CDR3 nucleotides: TGTGCCAGCAGTTACTCTGGGGGGGACTATGGTGAAGCTTTCTTT. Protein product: CASSYSGGDYGEAFF.

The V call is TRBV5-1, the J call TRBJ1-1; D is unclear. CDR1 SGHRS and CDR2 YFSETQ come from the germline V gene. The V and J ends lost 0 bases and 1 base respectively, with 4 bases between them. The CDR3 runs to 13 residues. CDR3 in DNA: TGCGCCAGCAGCTTGGCCGCGAACACTGAAGCTTTCTTT. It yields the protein CASSLAANTEAFF.

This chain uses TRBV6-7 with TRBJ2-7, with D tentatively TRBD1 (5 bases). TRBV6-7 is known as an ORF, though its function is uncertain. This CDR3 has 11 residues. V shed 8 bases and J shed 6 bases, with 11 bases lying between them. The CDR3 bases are TGTGCCAGCGTTTTCAGGGCCGAGCAGTACTTC. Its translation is CASVFRAEQYF.

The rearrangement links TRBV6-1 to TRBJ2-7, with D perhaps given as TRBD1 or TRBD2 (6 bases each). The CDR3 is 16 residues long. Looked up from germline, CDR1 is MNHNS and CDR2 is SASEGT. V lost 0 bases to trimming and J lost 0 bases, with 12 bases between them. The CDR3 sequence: CASSEAWGANSYEQYF. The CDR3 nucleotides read TGTGCCAGCAGTGAAGCATGGGGGGCCAACTCCTACGAGCAGTACTTC.

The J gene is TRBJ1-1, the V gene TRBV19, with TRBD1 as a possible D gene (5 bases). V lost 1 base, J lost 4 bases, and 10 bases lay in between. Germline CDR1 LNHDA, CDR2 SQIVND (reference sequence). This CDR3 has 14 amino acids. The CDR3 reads CASSIVEGSTEAFF. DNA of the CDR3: TGTGCCAGTAGTATAGTTGAGGGGAGCACTGAAGCTTTCTTT. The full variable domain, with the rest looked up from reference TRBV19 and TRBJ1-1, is DGGITQSPKYLFRKEGQNVTLSCEQNLNHDAMYWYRQDPGQGLRLIYYSQIVNDFQKGDIAEGYSVSREKKESFPLTVTSAQKNPTAFYLCASSIVEGSTEAFFGQGTRLTVV.

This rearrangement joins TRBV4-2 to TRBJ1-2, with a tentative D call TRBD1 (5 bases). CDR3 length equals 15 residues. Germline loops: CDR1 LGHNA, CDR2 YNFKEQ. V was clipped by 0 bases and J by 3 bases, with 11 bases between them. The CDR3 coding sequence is TGTGCCAGCAGCCAAGAGTATGTCAGGGACTATGGCTACACCTTC. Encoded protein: CASSQEYVRDYGYTF.